This T cell receptor (beta chain) was retrieved from a study of blood T cell repertoires in COVID-19. CDR1 is MDHEN, CDR2 SYDVKM, per germline. Trimming pared 8 bases from V and 5 bases from J, leaving 12 bases between. The CDR3 runs to 13 residues. This clone was counted only a few times. Sequencing used immunoSEQ multiplex PCR; TCRdb keeps in-frame clones, though not all of them. The sample yields hundreds of thousands of clones, around 90% seen once. Sequenced: PBMCs or T cells enriched from blood (not recorded which). This TCR came from a woman in her fifties or sixties who had recovered from COVID-19. The chain recombines TRBV28 with TRBJ2-2; D remains ambiguous. CDR3 in DNA: TGTGCCAGCGACTCCCCAACGACCGGGGAGCTGTTTTTT. Amino acids: CASDSPTTGELFF.